This T cell receptor (beta chain) emerged from a study of cytomegalovirus exposure and HLA in healthy donors. General study results and limits: TCR beta sequences reportedly predicted most subjects' HLA-A and HLA-B alleles accurately.

This clone was counted a few times. Its antigen is as yet unknown. Trimming at V came to 0 bases and at J to 6 bases, leaving 3 bases not matched to a gene. Per germline, CDR1 SGHNT and CDR2 YYREEE (reference sequence). The CDR3 covers 14 residues. 13 Jbeta primers and 60 Vbeta primers were used for the PCR. Original handling: Roughly 11 million shared chains were among the approximately 76 million unique TCR beta chains that a later analysis counted. Some clones are missing from TCRdb's copy, which holds only in-frame ones; the method was immunoSEQ multiplex PCR. That table furnishes V, J and clone size, whereas the DNA furnished D and trimming. The profile shows around 110,000 clones, around three quarters of them singletons.

This chain links TRBV5-4 with TRBJ2-1; 7 positions match TRBD1. This receptor was taken from a boy aged 5-17 years in good health and CMV-seronegative. Material: PBMCs. The CDR3 bases are TGTGCCAGCAGCTTGGAATCAGGGGGCAATGAGCAGTTCTTC. Translating it yields CASSLESGGNEQFF.